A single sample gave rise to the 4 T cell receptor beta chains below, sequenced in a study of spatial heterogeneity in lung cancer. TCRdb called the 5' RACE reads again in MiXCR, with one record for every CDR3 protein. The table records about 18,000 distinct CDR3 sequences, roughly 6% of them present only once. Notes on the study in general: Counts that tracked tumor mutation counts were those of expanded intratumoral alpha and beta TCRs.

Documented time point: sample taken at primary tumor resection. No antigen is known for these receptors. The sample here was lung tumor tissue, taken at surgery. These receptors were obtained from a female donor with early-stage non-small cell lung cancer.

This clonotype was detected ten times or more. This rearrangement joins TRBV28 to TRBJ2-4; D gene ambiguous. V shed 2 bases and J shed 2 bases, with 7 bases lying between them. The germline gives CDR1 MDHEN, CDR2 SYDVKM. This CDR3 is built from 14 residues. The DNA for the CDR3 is TGTGCCAGCAGTTTAGGCGGATCCAAAAACATTCAGTACTTC. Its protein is CASSLGGSKNIQYF.

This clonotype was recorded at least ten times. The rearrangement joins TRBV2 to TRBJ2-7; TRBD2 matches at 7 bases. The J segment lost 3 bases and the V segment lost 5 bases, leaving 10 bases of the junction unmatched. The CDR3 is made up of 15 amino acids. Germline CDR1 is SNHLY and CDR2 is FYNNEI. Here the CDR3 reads CASSPLGLAVYEQYF. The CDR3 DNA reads TGTGCCAGCAGTCCCCTGGGTCTAGCGGTCTACGAGCAGTACTTC. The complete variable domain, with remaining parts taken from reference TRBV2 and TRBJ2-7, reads EPEVTQTPSHQVTQMGQEVILRCVPISNHLYFYWYRQILGQKVEFLVSFYNNEISEKSEIFDDQFSVERPDGSNFTLKIRSTKLEDSAMYFCASSPLGLAVYEQYFGPGTRLTVT.

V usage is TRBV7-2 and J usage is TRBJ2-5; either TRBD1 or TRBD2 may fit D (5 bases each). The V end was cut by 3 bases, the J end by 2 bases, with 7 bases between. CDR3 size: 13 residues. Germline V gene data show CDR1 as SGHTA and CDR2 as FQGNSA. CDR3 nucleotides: TGTGCCAGCAGCTTGGGGGAACAAGAGACCCAGTACTTC. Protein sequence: CASSLGEQETQYF.

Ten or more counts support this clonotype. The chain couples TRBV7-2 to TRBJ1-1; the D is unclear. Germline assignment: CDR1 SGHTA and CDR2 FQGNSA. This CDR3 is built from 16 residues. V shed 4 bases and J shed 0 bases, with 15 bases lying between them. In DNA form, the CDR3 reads TGTGCCAGCAGCTCACACTCGAGGCGGGTGAACACTGAAGCTTTCTTT. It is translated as CASSSHSRRVNTEAFF.